These 21 T cell receptor beta chains originate from one sample sequenced in a study of T cell repertoires in cytomegalovirus infection. TCRdb fed the reads into MiXCR, producing one record per CDR3 protein. In the table there are about 490,000 distinct CDR3 sequences, approximately 15% of which are singletons. The source material was CD8+ T cells from PBMCs. Receptor source: a human donor in good health (CMV status not recorded). Some clones in this sample may be carry-over from other donors' samples.

This rearrangement joins TRBV10-2 to TRBJ1-1; 7 bases line up with TRBD1. CDR3 length: 13 residues. Trimming removed 5 bases from V and 8 bases from J; junction bases left unmatched: 8. Germline loops: CDR1 WSHSY, CDR2 SAAADI. The CDR3 DNA is TGCGCCAGCAGTACAGGGGAAAGTTACGAAGCTTTCTTT. Translation gives CASSTGESYEAFF.

The table lists this clonotype with a few counts. The chain combines TRBV19 with TRBJ1-1; a weak D match, TRBD1 (5 bases). The CDR3 consists of 19 residues. Trimming stripped 2 bases from V and 1 base from J, with 23 bases between. Germline-derived CDR1 and CDR2 are LNHDA and SQIVND (reference sequence). The CDR3 DNA reads as TGTGCCAGTAGTATATTAGCAAGTCGTATAGGGGCAGAGAACACTGAAGCTTTCTTT. This translates into CASSILASRIGAENTEAFF.

The table lists this clonotype with a few counts. The chain couples TRBV3-1 to TRBJ2-7; 9 nucleotides agree with TRBD2. CDR1 and CDR2 from the germline V gene are LGHDT and YNNKEL (reference sequence). The CDR3 has 16 amino acids. V dropped 4 bases and J dropped 6; count of bases not matched to a gene: 13. CDR3 in DNA: TGTGCCAGCAGCCGACAGACTAGCGGCTTTATCGCCGAGCAGTACTTC. This sequence encodes CASSRQTSGFIAEQYF.

This chain connects TRBV30 to TRBJ1-2; D not certain. Trimming removed 5 bases at V and 4 bases at J, with 26 bases between. CDR3 length equals 17 residues. Germline lookup yields CDR1 GTSNPN and CDR2 SVGIG (reference sequence). DNA of the CDR3: TGTGCCTGGGATGCGCGGGGAGTTTATACCGAAGGCTATGGCTACACCTTC. Translated, it gives CAWDARGVYTEGYGYTF.

This clonotype showed up many times. The chain combines TRBV14 with TRBJ1-2; no firm D call. CDR3 length: 13 residues. CDR1 and CDR2 from the germline V gene are SGHDN and FVKESK. The germline V and J ends were trimmed by 5 bases and 7 bases, with 14 bases remaining between them. As DNA, the CDR3 is TGTGCCAGCAGCGCCCCGGTGAAATTTGGCTACACCTTC. Translating it yields CASSAPVKFGYTF. The full variable domain, rest sourced from reference TRBV14 and TRBJ1-2, is EAGVTQFPSHSVIEKGQTVTLRCDPISGHDNLYWYRRVMGKEIKFLLHFVKESKQDESGMPNNRFLAERTGGTYSTLKVQPAELEDSGVYFCASSAPVKFGYTFGSGTRLTVV.

This clonotype occurred many times. The chain uses TRBV12-3 or TRBV12-4 and TRBJ2-2; 8 bases match TRBD2. The J segment lost 8 bases and the V segment lost 5 bases, leaving 10 bases of the junction unmatched. The CDR3 totals 15 residues. The CDR3 sequence is CASSPPPAGVGELFF. The CDR3 bases are TGTGCCAGCAGTCCCCCCCCAGCGGGGGTTGGGGAGCTGTTTTTT.

This clonotype was counted at least ten times. The chain is built from TRBV28 and TRBJ1-1; possibly TRBD1 for D (6 bases). Trimming took 3 bases from V and 1 from J, leaving 15 bases between them. In germline, CDR1 is MDHEN, CDR2 SYDVKM. This CDR3 is built from 16 residues. The CDR3 region is CASSFSAGEGNTEAFF. As DNA, the CDR3 is TGTGCCAGCAGTTTTTCGGCAGGGGAGGGGAACACTGAAGCTTTCTTT. The full variable domain, its missing parts supplied by reference TRBV28 and TRBJ1-1, is DVKVTQSSRYLVKRTGEKVFLECVQDMDHENMFWYRQDPGLGLRLIYFSYDVKMKEKGDIPEGYSVSREKKERFSLILESASTNQTSMYLCASSFSAGEGNTEAFFGQGTRLTVV.

A note on this clonotype: A much larger clonotype is one base distant, so this may be a read error. Lacking the conserved final phenylalanine or tryptophan, this CDR3 likely reflects a read error. This chain connects TRBV28 to TRBJ1-2; 7 nucleotides match TRBD1. After removal of 6 bases from V and 4 bases from J, the junction contained 11 bases not matched to a gene. CDR1 is MDHEN, CDR2 SYDVKM, per germline. The CDR3 covers 15 residues. In DNA, the CDR3 is TGTGCCAGCAGGCCCATACTCGGGACAGTCTATGGCTACACCTTA. Its protein product is CASRPILGTVYGYTL.

This clonotype was found many times. V usage is TRBV7-9 and J usage is TRBJ2-7, with a tentative D call TRBD1 (6 bases). The CDR3 is made up of 12 amino acids. Germline V gene lookup returns CDR1 SEHNR and CDR2 FQNEAQ (reference sequence). V was cut by 8 bases and J by 6 bases, with 14 bases left in between. CDR3: CASGSRGSEQYF. The CDR3 nucleotides are TGTGCCAGCGGCTCAAGGGGGAGCGAGCAGTACTTC.

This clonotype was counted once. A clone one base away is much larger, so this may be a read error. The DNA for the CDR3 is TGTGCCAGCAGTTTGGATGCCGGGGTGCTGTTTTTT. This encodes CASSLDAGVLFF. The gene calls are TRBV12-3 or TRBV12-4 and TRBJ2-2; TRBD2 is a possible D gene (5 bases). This CDR3 has 12 residues.

J is TRBJ1-1 and V is TRBV12-3 or TRBV12-4, with D unclear. This CDR3 spans 11 amino acids. Trimming stripped 8 bases from V and 7 bases from J, with 11 bases between. This CDR3 reads CASSRLGEAFF. The DNA of the CDR3 is TGTGCCAGCTCTCGTTTGGGTGAAGCTTTCTTT.

The rearrangement links TRBV7-3 to TRBJ2-1; 11 positions agree with TRBD2. The CDR3 has 15 amino acids. Germline V gives CDR1 SGHTA, CDR2 FQGTGA. J was trimmed by 10 bases and V by 0 bases; bases with no gene match: 5. The CDR3 is CASSLTGTSGQEQFF. CDR3 sequence (DNA): TGTGCCAGCAGCTTAACAGGGACTAGCGGCCAGGAGCAGTTCTTC.

This clonotype was observed a few times. This chain uses TRBV4-1 with TRBJ2-5, with 8 bases that match TRBD1. Germline CDR1 is MGHRA and CDR2 is YSYEKL. This CDR3 has 15 residues. Germline trimming cut 3 bases from V and 2 bases from J; bases unmatched to any gene: 5. The CDR3 here is CASSHPGTGQETQYF. The CDR3 nucleotides read TGCGCCAGCAGCCATCCCGGGACAGGACAAGAGACCCAGTACTTC.

This clonotype was recorded many times. This sequence joins TRBV7-9 and TRBJ2-3, with TRBD2 identical over 10 bases. The CDR3 covers 15 residues. The trim removed 5 bases at V and 5 bases at J, leaving 7 bases unmatched. The germline V gene has CDR1 SEHNR and CDR2 FQNEAQ (reference sequence). CDR3 protein: CASSPRTSGGDTQYF. The CDR3 nucleotides are TGTGCCAGCAGCCCCCGGACTAGCGGCGGAGATACGCAGTATTTT. The whole variable domain, remainder taken from reference TRBV7-9 and TRBJ2-3, is DTGVSQNPRHKITKRGQNVTFRCDPISEHNRLYWYRQTLGQGPEFLTYFQNEAQLEKSRLLSDRFSAERPKGSFSTLEIQRTEQGDSAMYLCASSPRTSGGDTQYFGPGTRLTVL.

The chain uses TRBV10-3 and TRBJ2-7; D gene unclear. Germline loops: CDR1 ENHRY, CDR2 SYGVKD. There are 12 residues in the CDR3. The V end was cut by 3 bases, the J end by 2 bases, with 5 bases between. In DNA form, the CDR3 reads TGTGCCATCAGTGATGCTACCTACGAGCAGTACTTC. This codes for CAISDATYEQYF.

This clonotype was observed at least ten times. The chain carries TRBV6-1 and TRBJ2-2; D gene uncertain. The CDR3 runs to 13 residues. Trimming removed 5 bases from V and 5 bases from J, with 9 bases in between. Germline-derived CDR1 and CDR2 are MNHNS and SASEGT. CDR3 region: CASSQTGTGELFF. The CDR3 DNA reads TGTGCCAGCAGTCAAACCGGGACCGGGGAGCTGTTTTTT.

This clonotype was seen ten or more times. The chain joins TRBV7-9 to TRBJ1-1; no firm D call. The CDR3 sequence is 12 residues long. The ends were cut back, 4 bases at V and 4 bases at J, with 7 bases in the middle. The germline gives CDR1 SEHNR, CDR2 FQNEAQ (reference sequence). The CDR3 loop is CASSSHGTEAFF. The CDR3 DNA is TGTGCCAGCAGCTCCCATGGCACTGAAGCTTTCTTT.

This clonotype was found many times. The V gene is TRBV7-6, the J gene TRBJ2-3, with 7 bases identical to TRBD2. This CDR3 has 16 residues. V shed 0 bases and J 0 bases; nucleotides not matched to a gene: 3. Germline V lookup: CDR1 SGHVS, CDR2 FNYEAQ. DNA for the CDR3: TGTGCCAGCAGCTTAGCGAAGGGACTAAGCACAGATACGCAGTATTTT. Its protein is CASSLAKGLSTDTQYF.

This clonotype was detected a few times. This chain uses TRBV7-9 with TRBJ2-7, with 15 bases fitting TRBD2. V was clipped by 5 bases and J by 4 bases; unmatched bases: 9. Germline CDR1 is SEHNR and CDR2 is FQNEAQ (reference sequence). CDR3 length equals 17 residues. For the CDR3, the DNA is TGTGCCAGCAGCCCTCGGACTAGCGGGAGGGCCATGTACGAGCAGTACTTC. Translating it yields CASSPRTSGRAMYEQYF.

This clonotype came up many times. The J gene is TRBJ1-4, the V gene TRBV28; TRBD1 might be the D (6 bases). Germline loops: CDR1 MDHEN, CDR2 SYDVKM. This CDR3 is built from 13 residues. Between the trimmed V and J ends, which lost 1 base and 7 bases, there was a span of 7 bases. The CDR3 spells CASSLLDSEKLFF. In nucleotides, the CDR3 is TGTGCCAGCAGTTTATTGGACAGTGAAAAACTGTTTTTT.

This clonotype has more than one count but fewer than ten. The rearrangement uses TRBV7-9 and TRBJ2-7; 7 bases fit TRBD1. The CDR3 is 14 amino acids. Trimming removed 5 bases from V and 2 bases from J; junction bases left unmatched: 6. From germline, CDR1 is SEHNR and CDR2 FQNEAQ (reference sequence). The CDR3 spells CASSLRGNPYEQYF. CDR3 coding DNA: TGTGCCAGCAGCCTCAGGGGGAATCCCTACGAGCAGTACTTC. Full variable domain (rest looked up from reference TRBV7-9 and TRBJ2-7): DTGVSQNPRHKITKRGQNVTFRCDPISEHNRLYWYRQTLGQGPEFLTYFQNEAQLEKSRLLSDRFSAERPKGSFSTLEIQRTEQGDSAMYLCASSLRGNPYEQYFGPGTRLTVT.